This T cell receptor (beta chain) comes out of a study of early T cells in non-severe SARS-CoV-2 infection. Researchers tagged individual cDNA molecules with unique molecular identifiers. TCRdb redid the calling of the 5' RACE reads with MiXCR, one entry per CDR3 protein. The sample records approximately 70,000 distinct CDR3 sequences, about 4.6% being singletons. In its sample, this clonotype was seen a few times. Sample: whole blood, taken at baseline. The TCR sequence derives from an adult who was a healthcare worker with PCR-confirmed SARS-CoV-2 infection or an uninfected control (not recorded which). The donor label of this sample is uncertain.

CDR3 protein: CASSYSLPIHNNEQFF. The DNA for the CDR3 is TGTGCCAGCAGCTACAGCCTTCCCATTCATAACAATGAGCAGTTCTTC. The chain recombines TRBV7-2 with TRBJ2-1; no clear D gene. The germline V gene encodes CDR1 SGHTA and CDR2 FQGNSA. Trimming removed 4 bases from V and 5 bases from J, with 18 bases in between. The CDR3 sequence is 16 residues long.